This TCR beta chain was sequenced for a study of radiation and T cells in renal cell carcinoma. Overall study results and limits: In blood, top tumor clones expanded by 2 weeks, shrinking by 4.

This clone has more than one count but fewer than ten. As yet, its antigen is unknown. Only in-frame clones appear in the TCRdb table, and some are missing; sequencing was by immunoSEQ multiplex PCR. The sample has 140,000 to 150,000 clones, approximately 86% seen once; the top ten hold around a sixth. Time point here: blood 4 weeks post-SBRT, at nephrectomy. Noted treatment: 15 Gy SBRT to primary tumor, nephrectomy 4 weeks later. Nephrectomy followed 15 Gy stereotactic body radiation by 4 weeks. The patient's renal cell carcinoma had clear cell pathology. This CDR3 is built from 13 residues. The ends were cut back, 4 bases at V and 6 bases at J, with 11 bases in the middle. The germline gives CDR1 LNHDA, CDR2 SQIVND (reference sequence).

Sequences were derived from blood, sampled from a patient whose treatment included radiotherapy and nephrectomy. The receptor was derived from a woman between 50 and 59 years old with renal cell carcinoma. The chain links TRBV19 to TRBJ2-3; D may be TRBD1 (5 bases). CDR3 in DNA: TGTGCCAGTAGTACAGGGTTCGGGGATACGCAGTATTTT. Amino acid sequence: CASSTGFGDTQYF. Using reference TRBV19 and TRBJ2-3 for the parts outside the CDR3, the full variable domain is DGGITQSPKYLFRKEGQNVTLSCEQNLNHDAMYWYRQDPGQGLRLIYYSQIVNDFQKGDIAEGYSVSREKKESFPLTVTSAQKNPTAFYLCASSTGFGDTQYFGPGTRLTVL.